This passage covers 20 T cell receptor beta chains from one sample sequenced in a study of CD8+CD57+ T cells in acquired aplastic anemia. TCR beta VDJ combinations and CDR3 sequences were profiled from genomic DNA. TCRdb independently ran MiXCR on the reads; one entry per CDR3 protein. This sample has about 80,000 distinct CDR3 sequences, with about 45% found just once. Sequencing input: sorted CD4+, CD8+, or CD8+CD57+ T cells (not recorded which) from PBMCs. The receptor source for this set is a human donor in good health, serving as a control.

This clonotype was seen ten or more times. The chain recombines TRBV15 with TRBJ2-1, with 8 bases aligning to TRBD2. Germline values: CDR1 LNHNV, CDR2 YYDKDF (reference sequence). CDR3 size: 14 residues. V dropped 8 bases and J dropped 7; count of bases not matched to a gene: 10. The CDR3 region has the DNA TGTGCCACCGGAAGCGGGAGAGGTGGAAATGAGCAGTTCTTC. Encoded protein: CATGSGRGGNEQFF.

This clonotype showed up just a few times. The chain joins TRBV10-3 to TRBJ1-2; TRBD1 agrees at 9 bases. V gave up 2 bases and J gave up 4 bases; unmatched junction bases: 8. The length of the CDR3 is 16 residues. In germline, CDR1 is ENHRY, CDR2 SYGVKD. The CDR3 DNA reads as TGTGCCATCAGTGAGCCGGGACAGGGCACGACCTATGGCTACACCTTC. This encodes CAISEPGQGTTYGYTF.

The chain links TRBV20-1 to TRBJ2-7, with a tentative D call TRBD1 (6 bases). Trimming took 6 bases from V and 7 from J, leaving 19 bases between them. This CDR3 is built from 13 residues. Germline V gene data show CDR1 as DFQATT and CDR2 as SNEGSKA (reference sequence). Here the CDR3 reads CSAEPQGITEQYF. Written as DNA, the CDR3 is TGCAGTGCGGAACCACAGGGTATCACGGAGCAGTACTTC.

The sample holds many counts of this clonotype. The chain has TRBV20-1 and TRBJ2-1, with 11 positions matching TRBD2. This CDR3 spans 17 amino acids. CDR1 and CDR2 from the germline V gene are DFQATT and SNEGSKA (reference sequence). J was trimmed by 6 bases and V by 2 bases; bases with no gene match: 12. Written as DNA, the CDR3 is TGCAGTGCTAGATTCGCTAGCGGGAGGCGGGGGGGCAATGAGCAGTTCTTC. It codes for CSARFASGRRGGNEQFF.

This rearrangement joins TRBV3-1 to TRBJ1-2, with 8 bases that match TRBD1. From germline, CDR1 is LGHDT and CDR2 YNNKEL (reference sequence). Losses at the gene ends were 0 bases for V and 7 bases for J; bases not matched to a gene: 4. This CDR3 contains 14 residues. CDR3 nucleotides: TGTGCCAGCAGCCAAGACGGACAGGGAGGTGGCTACACCTTC. Its protein product is CASSQDGQGGGYTF. Combining the CDR3 with reference TRBV3-1 and TRBJ1-2 gives the whole variable domain DTAVSQTPKYLVTQMGNDKSIKCEQNLGHDTMYWYKQDSKKFLKIMFSYNNKELIINETVPNRFSPKSPDKAHLNLHINSLELGDSAVYFCASSQDGQGGGYTFGSGTRLTVV.

The chain joins TRBV20-1 to TRBJ2-3; TRBD1 matches at 8 bases. The CDR3 spans 14 residues. Trimming at V came to 6 bases and at J to 6 bases, leaving 11 bases not matched to a gene. Germline V gives CDR1 DFQATT, CDR2 SNEGSKA (reference sequence). CDR3 coding DNA: TGCAGTGCACAGGGGGGAGACTTTTCGGATACGCAGTATTTT. As protein: CSAQGGDFSDTQYF.

In its sample, this clonotype was seen many times. This chain uses TRBV7-2 with TRBJ2-7; 8 bases are shared with TRBD1. Germline V lookup: CDR1 SGHTA, CDR2 FQGNSA. CDR3 length equals 15 residues. Trimming removed 5 bases from V and 7 bases from J; junction bases left unmatched: 13. CDR3 amino acids: CASSHPDREGREQYF. The CDR3, as DNA: TGTGCCAGCAGCCACCCGGACAGGGAAGGGAGGGAGCAGTACTTC.

The genes are TRBV24-1 and TRBJ2-1; D unclear. Trimming removed 3 bases from V and 1 base from J, with 6 bases in between. The CDR3 loop spans 14 amino acids. CDR1 and CDR2 (germline): KGHDR, SFDVKD. CDR3 DNA: TGTGCCACCAGTGATCACGGTTCCTACAATGAGCAGTTCTTC. It is translated as CATSDHGSYNEQFF.

The table lists this clonotype with many counts. The chain links TRBV10-3 to TRBJ1-6, with D perhaps matching TRBD1 (6 bases). CDR3 length: 14 amino acids. Germline V lookup: CDR1 ENHRY, CDR2 SYGVKD. Trimming took 0 bases from V and 7 from J, leaving 7 bases between them. The CDR3 sequence is CAISESGGNSPLHF. Here the CDR3 DNA reads TGTGCCATCAGTGAGTCGGGGGGCAATTCACCCCTCCACTTT.

Ten or more counts support this clonotype. This chain uses TRBV2 with TRBJ2-7; 7 positions agree with TRBD2. V shed 6 bases, J shed 2 bases, and the junction held 4 bases outside the gene matches. The CDR3 totals 13 residues. Germline values: CDR1 SNHLY, CDR2 FYNNEI. In nucleotides, the CDR3 is TGTGCCAGCAGGGGGGGGGGGGCCTACGAGCAGTACTTC. It translates to CASRGGGAYEQYF.

There are many counts of this clonotype. This chain uses TRBV29-1 with TRBJ1-2, with no clear D. Germline CDR1 reads SQVTM; CDR2 reads ANQGSEA. V dropped 7 bases and J dropped 2 bases, with 8 bases sitting between them. The length of the CDR3 is 11 residues. DNA for the CDR3: TGCAGCGCGCTAGGGAACTATGGCTACACCTTC. Its translation: CSALGNYGYTF.

This clonotype was counted ten times or more. J is TRBJ2-7 and V is TRBV12-3 or TRBV12-4; D remains ambiguous. Trimming shortened V by 1 base and J by 7 bases, and 17 bases separated the two germline ends. This CDR3 spans 15 amino acids. The CDR3 DNA follows: TGTGCCAGCAGTTTAGTCAACAGTCCCTACGGAGAGCAGTACTTC. It encodes CASSLVNSPYGEQYF.

The V call is TRBV25-1, the J call TRBJ1-1; no firm D call. The CDR3 is made up of 14 amino acids. Germline-derived CDR1 and CDR2 are MGHDK and SYGVNS. Trimming shortened V by 6 bases and J by 3 bases, and 14 bases separated the two germline ends. CDR3 loop: CASSFGSGDTEAFF. Here the CDR3 DNA reads TGTGCCAGCAGCTTTGGGAGCGGGGACACTGAAGCTTTCTTT. Together with reference TRBV25-1 and TRBJ1-1, the CDR3 gives the full variable domain: EADIYQTPRYLVIGTGKKITLECSQTMGHDKMYWYQQDPGMELHLIHYSYGVNSTEKGDLSSESTVSRIRTEHFPLTLESARPSHTSQYLCASSFGSGDTEAFFGQGTRLTVV.

The chain couples TRBV10-1 to TRBJ2-7; D is unresolved. CDR3 length: 13 amino acids. Germline CDR1 reads WNHNN; CDR2 reads SYGVQD (reference sequence). The ends were cut back, 6 bases at V and 0 bases at J, with 9 bases in the middle. CDR3 in amino acids: CASRLRSSYEQYF. The CDR3 DNA is TGCGCCAGCAGATTAAGGTCCTCCTACGAGCAGTACTTC.

In this sample, this clonotype turned up many times. The chain links TRBV12-3 or TRBV12-4 to TRBJ2-5; no firm D call. V was clipped by 3 bases and J by 9 bases, with 17 bases between them. The CDR3 spans 14 residues. The CDR3 reads CASSLDGPSEAQYF. The CDR3 DNA reads as TGTGCCAGCAGTTTGGACGGTCCCAGTGAGGCCCAGTACTTC.

This clonotype came up a few times. The chain recombines TRBV4-2 with TRBJ1-5; maybe TRBD1 (5 bases). This CDR3 spans 18 amino acids. V was pared by 4 bases and J by 0 bases, with 19 bases between. Germline V gene sequence: CDR1 LGHNA, CDR2 YNFKEQ. The CDR3 DNA reads TGTGCCAGCAGCCGCCTAAAGGTGGGACCCGATAGCAATCAGCCCCAGCATTTT. Translating it yields CASSRLKVGPDSNQPQHF.

This clonotype has only a few counts. The J gene is TRBJ2-1, the V gene TRBV5-4; D is uncertain. V lost 3 bases and J lost 8, with 15 bases in between. In germline, CDR1 is SGHNT, CDR2 YYREEE (reference sequence). CDR3 length: 14 amino acids. Here the CDR3 DNA reads TGTGCCAGCAGCTCCTCCTCGGAGCGCCATGAGCAGTTCTTC. It yields the protein CASSSSSERHEQFF.

The chain joins TRBV10-3 to TRBJ1-3; D unresolved. CDR3 length: 12 residues. Germline CDR1 reads ENHRY; CDR2 reads SYGVKD. V lost 5 bases to trimming and J lost 4 bases, with 6 bases between them. This CDR3 reads CAISSDGNTIYF. DNA of the CDR3: TGTGCCATCAGTTCGGACGGAAACACCATATATTTT.

This sequence joins TRBV2 and TRBJ1-5, with D uncertain. V dropped 6 bases and J dropped 5 bases, with 11 bases sitting between them. This CDR3 has 13 amino acids. Germline-derived CDR1 and CDR2 are SNHLY and FYNNEI. CDR3: CASSQDGDQPQHF. CDR3 DNA: TGTGCCAGCAGCCAAGACGGAGATCAGCCCCAGCATTTT.

Only a few counts were recorded for this clonotype. V gene TRBV10-1 combines with J gene TRBJ2-2; possible D gene TRBD1, 5 bases. The CDR3 has 15 residues. V shed 5 bases and J shed 3 bases, with 13 bases lying between them. Germline CDR1 is WNHNN and CDR2 is SYGVQD (reference sequence). The CDR3: CASSQGQGYTGELFF. The CDR3 bases are TGCGCCAGCAGTCAGGGTCAAGGTTACACCGGGGAGCTGTTTTTT.